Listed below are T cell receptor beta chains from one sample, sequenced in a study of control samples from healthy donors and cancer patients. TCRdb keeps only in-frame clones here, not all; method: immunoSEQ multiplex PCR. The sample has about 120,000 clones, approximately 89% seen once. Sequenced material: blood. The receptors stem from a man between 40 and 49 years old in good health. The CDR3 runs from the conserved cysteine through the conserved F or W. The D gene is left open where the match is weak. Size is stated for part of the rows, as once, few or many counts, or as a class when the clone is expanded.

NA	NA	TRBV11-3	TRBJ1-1	CASSFTGRTEAFF	TGTGCCAGCAGCTTCACAGGGCGCACTGAAGCTTTCTTT
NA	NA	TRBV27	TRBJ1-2	CASSHTGQKGYTF	TGTGCCAGCAGTCACACTGGACAGAAGGGCTACACCTTC
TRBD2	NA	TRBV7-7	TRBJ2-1	CASSLAPPGGLATYNEQFF	TGTGCCAGCAGCTTAGCTCCCCCCGGGGGACTAGCTACCTACAATGAGCAGTTCTTC
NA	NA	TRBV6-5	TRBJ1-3	CASSYSPSSGNTIYF	TGTGCCAGCAGTTATTCACCCAGCTCTGGAAACACCATATATTTT
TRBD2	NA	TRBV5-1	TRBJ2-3	CASSLATSGGSPSTDTQYF	TGCGCCAGCAGCTTGGCCACTAGCGGGGGGTCCCCTAGCACAGATACGCAGTATTTT
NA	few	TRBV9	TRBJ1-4	CASSAEDNRKKLFF	TGTGCCAGCAGCGCGGAAGACAACCGAAAAAAACTGTTTTTT
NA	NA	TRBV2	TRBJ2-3	CASSTRRSTDTQYF	TGTGCCAGCAGTACAAGGAGGAGCACAGATACGCAGTATTTT
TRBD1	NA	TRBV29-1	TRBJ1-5	CSVGQGNNQPQHF	TGCAGCGTGGGACAGGGCAACAATCAGCCCCAGCATTTT
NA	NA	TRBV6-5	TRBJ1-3	CASSSGFSGNTIYF	TGTGCCAGCAGTTCAGGTTTCTCTGGAAACACCATATATTTT
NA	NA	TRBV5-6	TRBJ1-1	CASSYSTMNTEAFF	TGTGCCAGCAGCTACAGTACTATGAACACTGAAGCTTTCTTT
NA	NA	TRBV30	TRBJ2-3	CAWSIRPTDTQYF	TGTGCCTGGAGTATCAGGCCCACAGATACGCAGTATTTT
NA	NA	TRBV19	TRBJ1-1	CASSIGTANTEAFF	TGTGCCAGTAGTATAGGGACAGCCAACACTGAAGCTTTCTTT
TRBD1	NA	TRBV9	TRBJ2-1	CASSVEGQGGYEQFF	TGTGCCAGCAGCGTAGAAGGACAGGGTGGCTATGAGCAGTTCTTC
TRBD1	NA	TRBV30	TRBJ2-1	CACYDRGSYNEQFF	TGTGCCTGCTATGACAGGGGCTCCTACAATGAGCAGTTCTTC
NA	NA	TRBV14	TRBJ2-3	CASTRGAWDTQYF	TGTGCCAGCACCCGCGGGGCGTGGGATACGCAGTATTTT
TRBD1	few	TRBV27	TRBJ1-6	CASSSGVGQGNSPLHF	TGTGCCAGCAGTTCGGGCGTGGGACAGGGCAATTCACCCCTCCACTTT
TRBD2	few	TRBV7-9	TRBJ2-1	CASSRRAGGNEQFF	TGTGCCAGCAGCCGAAGGGCGGGGGGCAATGAGCAGTTCTTC
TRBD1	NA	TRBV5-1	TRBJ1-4	CASRLGQGINEKLFF	TGCGCCAGCAGGTTAGGACAGGGGATTAATGAAAAACTGTTTTTT
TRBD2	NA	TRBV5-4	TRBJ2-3	CASSLVGAGGRTDTQYF	TGTGCCAGCAGCTTGGTAGGGGCGGGGGGGCGAACAGATACGCAGTATTTT
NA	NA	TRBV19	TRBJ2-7	CASGRIYEQYF	TGTGCCAGTGGAAGGATCTACGAGCAGTACTTC
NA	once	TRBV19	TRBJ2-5	CASSIEASGYLTQYF	TGTGCCAGTAGTATAGAAGCCAGCGGGTATTTGACCCAGTACTTC
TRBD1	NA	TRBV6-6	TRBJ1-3	CASSFIQGSSGNTIYF	TGTGCCAGCAGTTTCATACAGGGGAGCTCTGGAAACACCATATATTTT
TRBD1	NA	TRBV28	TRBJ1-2	CASSLGGQGIGYGYTF	TGTGCCAGCAGTTTAGGGGGACAGGGGATAGGCTATGGCTACACCTTC
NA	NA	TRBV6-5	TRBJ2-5	CASRAGETQYF	TGTGCCAGCAGGGCAGGGGAGACCCAGTACTTC
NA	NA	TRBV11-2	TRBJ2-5	CASSSSKDSARETQYF	TGTGCCAGCAGCTCATCGAAAGACTCCGCTCGGGAGACCCAGTACTTC